This T cell receptor (beta chain) was documented in a study of cytomegalovirus exposure and HLA in healthy donors listed by TCRdb under 2017. Describing the broader study: According to an earlier analysis of 550 to 700 of the donors, 150 million to 200 million T cells yielded roughly 100 million unique TCR beta sequences and less than 300 Gb of sequence data. HLA typing covered class I and class II loci at four-digit resolution. All discovery cohort repertoires had been generated using a single sequencing platform. A few DR-DQ haplotypes were treated as single units for association and clustering because of strong linkage in the cohort. The T cell repertoires of 550 to 850 subjects were profiled by immunosequencing and related to cytomegalovirus serostatus. A later genetic analysis took genome-wide SNP genotypes for about three fifths of the 666 donors and used that subset as a discovery cohort. The number of typed donors differed by locus: about 629-640 for A, B, C, DRB1 and DQB1; about 520 for DQA1; approximately 600 for DPA1; and 400 to 480 for DPB1. Donor age, sex, ethnicity and CMV serostatus were compiled together with the repertoire data. Besides the first cohort of hundreds of subjects, a separate validation cohort made up of about 120 different subjects was used. Of the roughly 400 genotyped donors, about 84% fell in the genetic ancestry cluster associated with self-reported Caucasian donors. To decide whether each TCR beta V gene segment behaved as functional or pseudogenic, an earlier analysis of some 600 of the donors relied on high-throughput TCR beta sequencing. The aim of the study was to test whether cataloging public T cell receptors could identify signatures of past pathogen exposure. A later analysis re-examined previously published TCR beta repertoires from about 670 donors and added high-resolution HLA genotyping to investigate patterns of TCR occurrence. The study combined high-throughput TCR immunosequencing, statistical association of individual TCRs with disease status, and machine learning to predict cytomegalovirus infection status. An early release covering roughly 640 HLA-typed donors comprised 250 to 350 gigabases of sequencing data and around 85 million unique TCR sequences. The later analysis used no new phenotypic data to find candidate immune exposures, relying instead on TCR beta sequences and their occurrence across donors. On average, 235,054 unique TCR beta nucleotide sequences were sequenced per donor among about 400 genotyped donors of the cohort, with 15% to 20% of those sequences being non-productive.

The cohort comprised fewer than 700 healthy bone marrow donors. Cohort members were all nominally healthy when sampled, although unrecorded immune exposures were likely present. The donor tested CMV seronegative, placing the donor among the 300 to 450 seronegative members of the cohort. Each donor provided a peripheral blood sample, and peripheral blood mononuclear cells were used for TCR beta sequencing. Genomic DNA extraction from the blood cell samples was performed with the Qiagen DNeasy Blood Extraction Kit. The CDR3 measures 18 amino acids from cysteine to phenylalanine. The retained sequence is limited to the CDR3, 54 bases, with the frame set at the first base. V is trimmed back by 6 bases and J by 0 bases, and the junction contains 9 bases that no gene match accounts for. Sequences MNHEY (CDR1) and SMNVEV (CDR2) are obtained from the germline V gene (reference sequence). General findings and caveats noted by the study authors: When HLA alleles, especially DR and DQ, strongly co-occurred, attributing TCR associations to individual alleles was difficult. The study listed 150 to 200 TCR beta chains as associated with cytomegalovirus. A further reported finding was that TCR beta sequences accurately predicted the HLA-A and HLA-B alleles for most subjects in the first cohort. According to the authors, the approach could potentially be generalized to other disease states and immunological phenotypes. Several of the top co-occurrence clusters appeared to be linked to parvovirus B19, influenza, CMV and Epstein-Barr virus, according to a later analysis. In a later genetic analysis, a missense DCLRE1C variant was associated with V-gene and J-gene trimming of TCR beta chains, and the association was replicated in an independent cohort. In a later analysis, the rate of TCR association differed among HLA loci, with DRB1 alleles having the most associated TCRs and HLA-C alleles having the fewest. In a later analysis, 16,951 TCR beta sequences were associated with specific HLA alleles at a false discovery rate of 0.05. In an earlier analysis of fewer than 750 of the donors, most TCR beta V segments were observed in productive rearrangements about 87% or about 30% of the time, broadly matching IMGT annotations. The sequencing pipeline was judged likely to have produced a cluster of highly shared sequence variants as a technical artifact. According to a later analysis, most CMV-associated TCR beta chains appeared to be HLA-restricted, and the HLA associations seemed to be driven largely by CMV exposure. The only immune exposure information available for the cohort was CMV serostatus. In vitro tests confirmed that a few of the cytomegalovirus-associated TCR beta chains recognize cytomegalovirus antigens. Sequencing depth was assumed to be roughly uniform across donors in the presence/absence analyses, though that assumption may not hold. In a later genetic analysis, fewer N-insertions in productive TCRs were reported among donors in an Asian-associated ancestry cluster than the 666-donor mean. Most TCR sequences were seen in very few donors, while some public TCRs were found in many individuals. Some IMGT-functional V segments, including TRBV6-2 and TRBV6-3, could not be told apart with the 87-base-pair reads, so those segments were excluded. Linkage disequilibrium might explain the correlated functional status among segregating V segments, but an unknown experimental factor could not be excluded. Because some donors lacked HLA typing at each locus, the association tests relied only on the typed subset. Only TCR beta chains were sequenced in this cohort, and the absence of alpha or paired-chain data limited detectable features. Some 15 rarely observed V segments, including chromosome 9 orphons, were excluded from the earlier analysis of almost 600 of the donors because counts were too low. In a later analysis, HLA-associated TCR beta chains showed more clonal expansion and lower generation probabilities than non-associated chains that were equally common. Cytomegalovirus status was reported to be diagnosed by the classifier with high specificity and sensitivity in both the original and validation cohorts.

Receptors were amplified or captured by the immunoSEQ multiplex PCR assay. The multiplex PCR relied on a mix of 60 forward primers for TCR Vbeta segments and 13 reverse primers for TCR Jbeta segments. Amplification of the CDR3 region of rearranged TCR beta genes was performed with a multiplex PCR assay on genomic DNA. The amplified TCR beta libraries were sequenced on the Illumina HiSeq System as 87-base-pair reads. The authors' analysis ran thus. Across the 600 to 700 repertoires, a later analysis counted some 81 million unique TCR beta chains, 9.5 million to 13 million of which were shared by at least two donors. A nearest-neighbor algorithm error-corrected the raw reads and collapsed the reads into unique sequences, merging closely related sequences to remove PCR and sequencing errors. V, D and J gene segments were assigned by aligning CDR3 sequences to IMGT reference sequences. Each retained sequence needed at least a six-nucleotide match to both a V gene segment and a J gene segment. A rearrangement was called productive if the CDR3 had no stop codons and remained in frame with V and J, and every other rearrangement was called non-productive. Following IMGT convention, CDR3 was defined as the stretch from the second conserved V-encoded cysteine to the conserved J-encoded phenylalanine. In an earlier analysis of some 550 of the donors, sequences lacking an unambiguous match to a single V gene segment were excluded. An earlier analysis of a few hundred of the donors called V segments functional above 56.7% productive rearrangements and segregating when the between-donor standard deviation exceeded 5%. A statistical classification framework was developed to diagnose cytomegalovirus status using the catalog of TCR beta chain sequences. A later analysis assigned V and J genes by comparing TCR nucleotide sequences with IMGT/GENE-DB human TR gene sequences. A later analysis assigned CDR3 sequences and most-parsimonious VDJ recombination scenarios with the TCRdist pipeline. A later analysis defined each TCR beta chain by its CDR3 amino acid sequence plus V-gene family, and excluded reads lacking a unique V-gene family. As a way to deal with suspected cross-contamination and a sequencing artifact, a later analysis dropped 450 to 600 nucleotide sequences that were highly shared and had low generation probability. In a later analysis, a clonal expansion index was calculated for each public chain from normalized within-repertoire ranks of inferred template counts. In a later analysis, generation probabilities were computed with a VDJ recombination model fitted to out-of-frame rearrangements, and the resulting probabilities were checked against IGoR. A later analysis scored TCR-TCR, TCR-HLA and TCR-CMV co-occurrence with hypergeometric tests, applying a repertoire-size bias correction to TCR pairs. To estimate false discovery rates, a later analysis permuted the HLA or CMV assignments 20 times. In a later analysis, co-occurring TCRs were grouped using DBSCAN, with TCRdist sequence similarity added in when clustering inside HLA-allele-positive subsets. Co-occurrence clustering excluded repertoires with fewer than 30,000 or more than 120,000 public chains, plus five with anomalous nucleotide sharing. In TCRdb, the immuneACCESS table is reduced to in-frame sequences with V and J assigned. These tables do not hold every clone; where another copy was compared, an unresolved V gene accounts for under half, and the others remain unexplained. V and J calls and clone size follow that table, whereas D and trimming were derived from the DNA. This sample holds approximately 270,000 clones; 80% were observed only once. The ten largest account for 0.3% to 0.35% of the sample.

This clone was observed a handful of times. It has no known antigen specificity. The input lacks base qualities; no much larger clone sits a single base away. This clonotype originated in a girl aged 2-10 years in good health and CMV-seronegative. Recombination linked TRBV27 to TRBJ2-1, with 12 bases aligning to TRBD2. The sequencing input was PBMCs. The sequenced DNA: TGTGCCAGCAGGAAGGGACTAGCGGGCCAGAGCTCCTACAATGAGCAGTTCTTC. It specifies CASRKGLAGQSSYNEQFF.